The 13 T cell receptor beta chains in this list originate from one sample, sequenced in a study of T cell responses to AZD1222 COVID-19 vaccine. The protocol was immunoSEQ multiplex PCR, while the TCRdb copy is restricted to in-frame clones and leaves out a portion. This sample has some 180,000 clones; 85% to 95% occur once, and the top ten carry roughly 1.5%. This specimen consisted of peripheral blood, obtained 28 days after the second AZD1222 dose. The source of these receptors is an adult who received the AZD1222 COVID-19 vaccine.

The chain joins TRBV5-1 to TRBJ2-3; the match to TRBD2 covers 7 bases. With 0 bases clipped from V and 6 bases from J, the junction kept 7 bases outside the gene matches. CDR1 and CDR2 (germline): SGHRS, YFSETQ. CDR3 length: 15 residues. Written as DNA, the CDR3 is TGCGCCAGCAGCTTGGGAGGGAGGGCCTTGGATACGCAGTATTTT. Its translation is CASSLGGRALDTQYF. The whole variable domain, filled in from reference TRBV5-1 and TRBJ2-3, reads KAGVTQTPRYLIKTRGQQVTLSCSPISGHRSVSWYQQTPGQGLQFLFEYFSETQRNKGNFPGRFSGRQFSNSRSEMNVSTLELGDSALYLCASSLGGRALDTQYFGPGTRLTVL.

This rearrangement joins TRBV11-2 to TRBJ2-1, with unresolved D. The CDR3 extends over 16 amino acids. Germline values: CDR1 SGHAT, CDR2 FQNNGV. Deletions cut 1 base from V and 0 bases from J, with 10 bases between. DNA of the CDR3: TGTGCCAGCAGCTTAGTTGGTGAGAGCTCCTACAATGAGCAGTTCTTC. This codes for CASSLVGESSYNEQFF.

V is TRBV5-4 and J is TRBJ2-3; no clear D gene. The CDR3 loop spans 16 amino acids. The V and J ends lost 5 bases and 0 bases respectively, with 16 bases between them. Germline CDR1 reads SGHNT; CDR2 reads YYREEE (reference sequence). The DNA for the CDR3 is TGTGCCAGCAGTTCGCTGGCGAAAGTGAGCACAGATACGCAGTATTTT. This encodes CASSSLAKVSTDTQYF.

The V gene is TRBV29-1, the J gene TRBJ1-1; D not certain. From germline, CDR1 is SQVTM and CDR2 ANQGSEA. The CDR3 loop spans 13 amino acids. The ends were cut back, 4 bases at V and 0 bases at J, with 9 bases in the middle. As DNA, the CDR3 is TGCAGCGTTGTAAATAAGATGAACACTGAAGCTTTCTTT. Translation gives CSVVNKMNTEAFF.

The chain joins TRBV6-4 to TRBJ2-5, with D possibly TRBD2 on 6 matching bases. The CDR3 runs to 14 residues. Germline V lookup: CDR1 MRHNA, CDR2 SNTAGT. Trimming stripped 2 bases from V and 4 bases from J, with 11 bases between. CDR3 region: CASSDGGLPETQYF. CDR3 nucleotides: TGTGCCAGCAGTGACGGGGGACTGCCAGAGACCCAGTACTTC.

The chain joins TRBV6-5 to TRBJ2-3, with TRBD2 identical over 7 bases. The CDR3 sequence is 13 residues long. Trimming took 6 bases from V and 8 from J; bases not matched to a gene: 8. Per the germline V gene, CDR1 is MNHEY and CDR2 is SVGAGI. CDR3 nucleotide sequence: TGTGCCAGCAGACCACTAGCGAGCGGTACGCAGTATTTT. Protein sequence: CASRPLASGTQYF.

This clone was observed a single time. The rearrangement joins TRBV4-3 to TRBJ2-7; no clear D. The CDR3 has 14 residues. The germline V and J ends were trimmed by 0 bases and 2 bases, with 8 bases remaining between them. Germline CDR1 is LGHNA and CDR2 is YSLEER. The CDR3 here is CASSQEIGPYEQYF. The CDR3 nucleotides are TGCGCCAGCAGCCAAGAGATAGGGCCCTACGAGCAGTACTTC.

The chain joins TRBV15 to TRBJ1-5, with D uncertain. The germline V gene encodes CDR1 LNHNV and CDR2 YYDKDF (reference sequence). V was trimmed by 8 bases and J by 4 bases, leaving 12 bases between them. This CDR3 has 13 amino acids. CDR3 protein: CATSGRANQPQHF. CDR3 in DNA: TGTGCCACCTCAGGTAGGGCTAATCAGCCCCAGCATTTT.

This clone was observed once. This sequence joins TRBV4-3 and TRBJ2-1; no reliable D call. CDR3 size: 15 residues. The V end was cut by 4 bases, the J end by 4 bases, with 14 bases between. CDR1 and CDR2 from the germline V gene are LGHNA and YSLEER. DNA for the CDR3: TGCGCCAGCAGCCGTGGCAGGACGAATTACAATGAGCAGTTCTTC. Amino acid sequence: CASSRGRTNYNEQFF.

V is TRBV11-2 and J is TRBJ1-1; D not certain. Between the trimmed V and J ends, which lost 5 bases and 0 bases, there was a span of 4 bases. The length of the CDR3 is 12 residues. CDR1 and CDR2 (germline): SGHAT, FQNNGV. The CDR3 reads CASSVLNTEAFF. CDR3 nucleotide sequence: TGTGCCAGCAGCGTGCTGAACACTGAAGCTTTCTTT.

This clone appeared once. The genes are TRBV14 and TRBJ1-2, with TRBD1 matching 8 bases. This CDR3 has 13 residues. Trimming removed 4 bases from V and 7 bases from J; junction bases left unmatched: 5. Germline V CDR1 and CDR2: SGHDN, FVKESK. The CDR3 reads CASSPQGAVGYTF. Here the CDR3 DNA reads TGTGCCAGCAGCCCCCAGGGGGCGGTTGGCTACACCTTC.

The rearrangement uses TRBV19 and TRBJ2-1; tentative D call: TRBD2 (6 bases). CDR1 LNHDA and CDR2 SQIVND come from the germline V gene (reference sequence). The CDR3 runs 16 residues. Deletions cut 3 bases from V and 4 bases from J, with 16 bases between. CDR3 sequence (DNA): TGTGCCAGTAGTATTGGAAAGGAGGCGGGGTACAATGAGCAGTTCTTC. Amino acids: CASSIGKEAGYNEQFF.

J is TRBJ2-1 and V is TRBV4-3; TRBD2 matches 11 bases. Per the germline V gene, CDR1 is LGHNA and CDR2 is YSLEER. The CDR3 consists of 15 residues. Unmatched junction bases numbered 2, after V lost 4 bases and J lost 3 bases. The DNA of the CDR3 is TGCGCCAGCAGCCCGGGACTAGCGGTCTACAATGAGCAGTTCTTC. This codes for CASSPGLAVYNEQFF.